This TCR beta chain stems from a study of cytomegalovirus exposure and HLA in healthy donors. Study results and limitations: Among TCR sequences, most were rare, though some public TCRs appeared in many donors.

Germline CDR1 is KGHSH and CDR2 is LQKENI. The CDR3 has 12 residues. The V end was cut by 6 bases, the J end by 4 bases, with 9 bases between. 13 Jbeta primers and 60 Vbeta primers were used for the PCR. Study processing details: The authors later counted tens of millions of unique TCR beta chains, some 11 million of them shared. Profiled with immunoSEQ multiplex PCR; TCRdb holds only in-frame clones, not every one. From that table come the V and J calls and clone size; the DNA was used to work out D and trimming. The sample lists more than 200,000 clones, approximately 87% occurring once. Turning to this clone: Its antigen is undetermined.

This sequence was found in a human donor in good health. The chain is built from TRBV18 and TRBJ2-5, with D unresolved. The sequenced sample consisted of PBMCs. This CDR3 is CASSPSGETQYF. Here the CDR3 DNA reads TGTGCCAGCTCCCCCTCGGGAGAGACCCAGTACTTC.